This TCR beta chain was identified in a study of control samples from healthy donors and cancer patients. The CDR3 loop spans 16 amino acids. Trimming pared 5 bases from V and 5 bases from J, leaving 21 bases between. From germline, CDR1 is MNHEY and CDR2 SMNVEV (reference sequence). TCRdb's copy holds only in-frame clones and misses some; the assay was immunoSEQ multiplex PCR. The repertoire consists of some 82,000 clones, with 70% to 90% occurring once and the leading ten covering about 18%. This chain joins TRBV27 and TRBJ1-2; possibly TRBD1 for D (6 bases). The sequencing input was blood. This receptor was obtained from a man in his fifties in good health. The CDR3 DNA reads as TGTGCCAGCAGTCCCGATCCGGGGGCGCGTTGGTATGGCTACACCTTC. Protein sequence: CASSPDPGARWYGYTF.